This T cell receptor beta chain was recovered during a study of shared clonotypes between healthy human individuals. The CDR3 covers 19 residues. Germline assignment: CDR1 LGHNT and CDR2 FRNRAP. Trimming left V 1 base short and J 0 bases short, with 19 bases between. The authors' processing: ImmunoSEQ only sent back junction sequences with no quality scores, so filtering was done differently. The repertoire was sequenced with immunoSEQ multiplex PCR; TCRdb's copy has only in-frame clones and lacks some. The V and J calls and the clone size are those of that table, but D and trimming were determined from the DNA. The sample records about 870,000 clones, more than 85% being singletons. Findings of the study overall: Few donors restricted represented genetic and exposure-history diversity. Sharing across four donors was seen in 4% to 6.5% of naive CD4 clonotypes.

Naive CD8 cells, CD45RO-negative and positively selected for CCR7, excluded terminally differentiated effector memory CD45RA+ cells. Of note for this clone: Its antigen is as yet unknown.

Sequencing was done on a sample of naive CD8+ T cells sorted from blood. The chain combines TRBV12-5 with TRBJ2-1; D may be TRBD1 or TRBD2 (7 bases each). This receptor was identified in a man aged 25-40 years in good health. The CDR3 DNA sequence: TGTGCTAGTGGTTTGGGCAGGGGGGGCGTCCTAAGCTCCTACAATGAGCAGTTCTTC. Translated, it gives CASGLGRGGVLSSYNEQFF.